The 18 T cell receptor beta chains given below trace back to one sample, sequenced in a study of cytomegalovirus exposure and HLA in healthy donors. PCR used 60 Vbeta primers and 13 Jbeta primers. Data came from immunoSEQ multiplex PCR; TCRdb stores just in-frame clones and leaves some out. The sample carries 150,000 to 200,000 clones, around 80% recorded once. Sequenced sample: PBMCs. The source of these receptors is a male donor in good health and CMV-seropositive.

About this clone: One junction end does not reproduce the germline sequence, and a read error may be involved. The V and J genes are TRBV27 and TRBJ2-6; D might be TRBD1 (5 bases). CDR1 and CDR2 (germline): MNHEY, SMNVEV (reference sequence). The CDR3 length is 13 residues. The CDR3 spells CASRSSGANGLTF. The CDR3 nucleotides read TGTGCCAGCAGGAGCTCTGGGGCCAACGGCCTGACTTTC.

This clone appeared a single time. The chain carries TRBV11-2 and TRBJ2-1; 7 positions match TRBD2. The CDR3 runs to 15 residues. The V gene end was trimmed by 3 bases and the J gene end by 4 bases; junction bases not matched to a gene: 6. CDR1 is SGHAT, CDR2 FQNNGV, per germline. The CDR3 DNA reads as TGTGCCAGCAGCTTTCCTAGCGGAGGTTACAATGAGCAGTTCTTC. Translated: CASSFPSGGYNEQFF.

This chain joins TRBV7-9 and TRBJ1-5, with 9 nucleotides matching TRBD1. CDR3 length: 17 amino acids. The V segment lost 5 bases and the J segment 4 bases; nucleotides outside the gene matches: 12. The germline CDR1 and CDR2 sequences are SEHNR and FQNEAQ (reference sequence). The CDR3 loop is CASSSTSGTGINQPQHF. As DNA, the CDR3 is TGTGCCAGCAGCAGCACCTCCGGGACAGGGATTAATCAGCCCCAGCATTTT.

The chain links TRBV10-3 to TRBJ1-2; D is possibly TRBD1 (6 bases). There are 14 residues in the CDR3. Germline-derived CDR1 and CDR2 are ENHRY and SYGVKD. Trimming pared 2 bases from V and 4 bases from J, leaving 11 bases between. The CDR3 protein is CAISEQGQIYGYTF. CDR3 nucleotides: TGTGCCATCAGTGAGCAAGGACAGATCTATGGCTACACCTTC.

As for this clone: Different DNA sequences within this sample yield the same CDR3. The chain has TRBV7-7 and TRBJ2-1; 7 nucleotides match TRBD2. The CDR3 loop spans 15 amino acids. Trimming took 5 bases from V and 0 from J; bases not matched to a gene: 4. Germline CDR1 and CDR2: SSHAT and FNYEAQ (reference sequence). DNA of the CDR3: TGTGCCAGCAGCCCTAGCGGCAGCTCCTACAATGAGCAGTTCTTC. This translates into CASSPSGSSYNEQFF.

The rearrangement links TRBV7-9 to TRBJ2-3; D may be TRBD1 (5 bases). CDR3 size: 14 residues. Trimming cost V 0 bases and J 6 bases, with 10 bases left between them. Per the germline V gene, CDR1 is SEHNR and CDR2 is FQNEAQ (reference sequence). The CDR3 DNA sequence: TGTGCCAGCAGCTTAGCGGGGCTACCGGATACGCAGTATTTT. Protein: CASSLAGLPDTQYF.

The V and J genes are TRBV10-1 and TRBJ2-7, with D perhaps matching TRBD1 (5 bases). The CDR3 extends over 13 amino acids. CDR1 is WNHNN, CDR2 SYGVQD, per germline (reference sequence). Trimming pared 4 bases from V and 1 base from J, leaving 8 bases between. In DNA, the CDR3 is TGCGCCAGCAGTGTACAGGCTTCCTACGAGCAGTACTTC. This encodes CASSVQASYEQYF.

This clone was seen a handful of times. V usage is TRBV5-6 and J usage is TRBJ1-2, with 9 bases identical to TRBD1. From germline, CDR1 is SGHDT and CDR2 YYEEEE. The CDR3 has 15 residues. With V trimmed by 4 bases and J by 4 bases, 8 bases remained unmatched. CDR3 sequence: CASSEATTGGYGYTF. As DNA, the CDR3 is TGTGCCAGCAGCGAAGCCACGACAGGGGGCTATGGCTACACCTTC.

V gene TRBV11-1 combines with J gene TRBJ2-7; D remains ambiguous. V was shortened by 7 bases and J by 5 bases, with 9 bases between the two germline ends. CDR3 size: 11 residues. Germline values: CDR1 SGHAT, CDR2 FQDESV (reference sequence). The CDR3 coding sequence is TGTGCCAGCACCTTCATCCACGAGCAGTACTTC. This encodes CASTFIHEQYF.

This clone was seen just once. The rearrangement joins TRBV29-1 to TRBJ2-5, with D perhaps TRBD2 (6 bases). In germline, CDR1 is SQVTM, CDR2 ANQGSEA. Trimming took 6 bases from V and 5 from J, leaving 16 bases between them. The CDR3 length is 13 residues. This CDR3 is CSVSRAAGETQYF. Written as DNA, the CDR3 is TGCAGCGTATCCCGGGCCGCGGGGGAGACCCAGTACTTC.

This clone was seen a few times. The rearrangement uses TRBV11-2 and TRBJ2-5; 7 nucleotides match TRBD1. J gave up 8 bases and V 5 bases, and 14 bases lay outside the gene matches. Germline-derived CDR1 and CDR2 are SGHAT and FQNNGV. The CDR3 consists of 15 residues. CDR3 in DNA: TGTGCCAGCAGCCTACCGGGACAGCGTCAAGGAACCCAGTACTTC. It specifies CASSLPGQRQGTQYF.

The V and J genes are TRBV4-3 and TRBJ2-5; TRBD2 matches at 8 bases. J gave up 4 bases and V 4 bases, and 8 bases lay outside the gene matches. Germline CDR1 and CDR2: LGHNA and YSLEER. CDR3 length: 15 residues. CDR3 coding DNA: TGCGCCAGCAGCCCGAGCGGGAGTCTGGGAGAGACCCAGTACTTC. As protein: CASSPSGSLGETQYF.

CDR3 residues: CASRGANADPGYTF. CDR3 nucleotide sequence: TGCGCCAGCAGGGGGGCCAACGCTGATCCTGGCTACACCTTC. This rearrangement joins TRBV5-1 to TRBJ1-2; possibly TRBD1 for D (6 bases). CDR1 is SGHRS and CDR2 is YFSETQ in the germline V gene. V was shortened by 5 bases and J by 7 bases, with 18 bases between the two germline ends. This CDR3 region has 14 residues.

The CDR3 here is CASSQDETSATDTQYF. In nucleotides, the CDR3 is TGTGCCAGCAGCCAAGACGAGACTAGCGCTACAGATACGCAGTATTTT. V is TRBV4-2 and J is TRBJ2-3; 8 bases agree with TRBD2. CDR3 length: 16 amino acids. After removal of 0 bases from V and 3 bases from J, the junction contained 5 bases not matched to a gene. Germline values: CDR1 LGHNA, CDR2 YNFKEQ.

The chain joins TRBV11-2 to TRBJ1-4, with TRBD1 identical over 11 bases. Germline V gives CDR1 SGHAT, CDR2 FQNNGV. The V gene end was trimmed by 8 bases and the J gene end by 7 bases; junction bases not matched to a gene: 15. The CDR3 totals 17 residues. The CDR3, as DNA: TGTGCCAGCGCCCTCTCGGACAGGGGGCTTGTCGGTGAAAAACTGTTTTTT. Translated: CASALSDRGLVGEKLFF.

There are a few counts of this clone. The chain combines TRBV6-5 with TRBJ1-1; possible D gene TRBD1, 5 bases. The CDR3 has 13 amino acids. V was pared by 7 bases and J by 0 bases, with 9 bases between. Looked up from germline, CDR1 is MNHEY and CDR2 is SVGAGI. CDR3 in amino acids: CASMTDMNTEAFF. DNA for the CDR3: TGTGCCAGCATGACAGACATGAACACTGAAGCTTTCTTT.

V gene TRBV10-2 combines with J gene TRBJ2-1; the match to TRBD2 covers 11 bases. V lost 6 bases, J lost 7 bases, and 8 bases stayed unmatched. The CDR3 sequence is 15 residues long. The germline V gene has CDR1 WSHSY and CDR2 SAAADI. CDR3 sequence reads: CASSQLAGVNNEQFF. CDR3 sequence (DNA): TGCGCCAGCAGCCAACTAGCGGGAGTTAATAATGAGCAGTTCTTC.

This clone was seen once. This sequence joins TRBV4-3 and TRBJ2-1; 11 bases map to TRBD1. Germline V gene data show CDR1 as LGHNA and CDR2 as YSLEER. The CDR3 covers 16 residues. With V trimmed by 5 bases and J by 9 bases, 12 bases remained unmatched. The CDR3, as DNA: TGCGCCAGCAGCGTGGGGACAGGGGGGCTAGGAACTGAGCAGTTCTTC. Translation gives CASSVGTGGLGTEQFF.